This T cell receptor beta chain emerged from a study of technical replicates of blood from a few donors. Measured with immunoSEQ multiplex PCR; TCRdb has only the in-frame clones, and not every one. This sample yields some 68,000 clones, of which around 90% are seen a single time; roughly 0.4% belongs to the top ten. V lost 7 bases and J lost 10; bases outside the gene matches: 14. The CDR3 covers 14 residues. Germline-derived CDR1 and CDR2 are SGHRS and YFSETQ. This clonotype originated in a human donor in good health. The J gene is TRBJ2-1, the V gene TRBV5-1; the match to TRBD2 covers 7 bases. Sequenced material: T cells isolated from PBMCs. CDR3 sequence: CASSPGGRLGEQFF. In DNA form, the CDR3 reads TGCGCCAGCTCTCCCGGGGGGAGGCTGGGGGAGCAGTTCTTC.